This TCR beta chain was identified during a study of blood T cells in healthy people across ages. This CDR3 has 15 amino acids. Per germline, CDR1 SGDLS and CDR2 YYNGEE. Trimming pared 0 bases from V and 3 bases from J, leaving 12 bases between. This clonotype was seen more than once but under ten times. Using a J-beta primer mix together with a sample-barcoded 5' primer, a second PCR was run for about 6 to 11 cycles. A single record per CDR3 protein comes from TCRdb applying MiXCR to the 5' RACE reads. In the table there are hundreds of thousands of distinct CDR3 sequences, 20% to 25% of which are singletons.

The genes are TRBV9 and TRBJ1-2, with a tentative D call TRBD1 (6 bases). Sequencing was carried out using blood. This receptor was identified in a man in his sixties or seventies in good health. The CDR3 protein is CASSVEGGGHYGYTF. The CDR3 DNA is TGTGCCAGCAGCGTAGAGGGGGGGGGCCACTATGGCTACACCTTC.